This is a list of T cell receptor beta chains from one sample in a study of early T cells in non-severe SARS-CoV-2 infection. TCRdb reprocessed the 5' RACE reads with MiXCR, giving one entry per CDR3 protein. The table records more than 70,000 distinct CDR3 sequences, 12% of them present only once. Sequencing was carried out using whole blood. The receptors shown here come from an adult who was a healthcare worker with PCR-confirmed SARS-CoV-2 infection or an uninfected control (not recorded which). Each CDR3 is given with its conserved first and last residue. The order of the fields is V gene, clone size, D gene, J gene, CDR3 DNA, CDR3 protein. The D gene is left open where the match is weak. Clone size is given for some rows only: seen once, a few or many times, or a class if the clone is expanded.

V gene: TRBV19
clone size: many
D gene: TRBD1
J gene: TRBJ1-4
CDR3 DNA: TGTGCCACCCGTCGGACAGGGAATAATGAAAAACTGTTTTTT
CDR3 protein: CATRRTGNNEKLFF

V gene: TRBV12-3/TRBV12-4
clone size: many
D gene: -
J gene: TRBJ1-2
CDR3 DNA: TGTGCCAGCAGTTTCTGGGCGCTTGGGGACTATGGCTACACCTTC
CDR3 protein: CASSFWALGDYGYTF

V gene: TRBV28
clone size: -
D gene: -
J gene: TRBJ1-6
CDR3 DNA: TGTGCCAGCAGACCGACTAATTCACCCCTCCACTTT
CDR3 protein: CASRPTNSPLHF

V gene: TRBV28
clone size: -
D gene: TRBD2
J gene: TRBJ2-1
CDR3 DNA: TGTGCCAGCAGTCCAATCCTCTCTAGCGGGAGGCCGTTCTTC
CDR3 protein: CASSPILSSGRPFF

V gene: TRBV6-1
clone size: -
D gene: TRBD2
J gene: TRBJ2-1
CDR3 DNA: TGTGCCAGCGTAACTAGCGGGAGATCCTACAATGAGCAGTTCTTC
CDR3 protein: CASVTSGRSYNEQFF

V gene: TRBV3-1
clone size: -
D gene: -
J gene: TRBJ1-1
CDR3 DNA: TGTGCCAGCAGCCCCTCGGTAGTGAACACTGAAGCTTTCTTT
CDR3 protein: CASSPSVVNTEAFF

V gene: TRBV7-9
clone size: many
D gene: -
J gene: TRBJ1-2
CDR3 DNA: TGTGCCAGCAGTCCAAAGGGGCTCGGTGATGGCTACACCTTC
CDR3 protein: CASSPKGLGDGYTF

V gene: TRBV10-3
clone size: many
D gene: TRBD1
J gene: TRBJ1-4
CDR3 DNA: TGTGCCACCAGGATAACCCAGGGGGGGGGTGAAAAACTGTTTTTT
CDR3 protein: CATRITQGGGEKLFF

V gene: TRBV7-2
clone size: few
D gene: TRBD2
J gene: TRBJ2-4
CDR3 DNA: TGTGCCAGCAGCCCCTTGACTAGCGGGAGCCTGAGAAACATTCAGTACTTC
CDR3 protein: CASSPLTSGSLRNIQYF

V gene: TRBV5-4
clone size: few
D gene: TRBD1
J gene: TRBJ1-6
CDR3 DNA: TGTGCCAGCAGCTCGGGACAGTCAGGGGACTATAATTCACCCCTCCACTTT
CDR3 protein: CASSSGQSGDYNSPLHF

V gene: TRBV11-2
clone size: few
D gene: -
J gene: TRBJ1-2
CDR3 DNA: TGTGCCAGCACCGATGGAGGGGGACGGATCTATGGCTACACCTTC
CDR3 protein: CASTDGGGRIYGYTF

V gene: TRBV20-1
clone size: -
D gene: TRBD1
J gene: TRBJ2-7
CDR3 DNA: TGCAGTGCTAGAGATGCGTCGGACAGGGGTACCTACGAGCAGTACTTC
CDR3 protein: CSARDASDRGTYEQYF

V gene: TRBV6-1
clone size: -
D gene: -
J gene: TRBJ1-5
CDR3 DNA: TGTGCCACCGGGTCACTCCGGGGAGGCAACAGCAATCAGCCCCAGCATTTT
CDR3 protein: CATGSLRGGNSNQPQHF

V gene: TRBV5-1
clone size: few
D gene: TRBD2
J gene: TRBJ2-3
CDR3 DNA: TGCGCCAGCAGCCTAGGACTAGCGGGAGGGATTACAGATACGCAGTATTTT
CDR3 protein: CASSLGLAGGITDTQYF

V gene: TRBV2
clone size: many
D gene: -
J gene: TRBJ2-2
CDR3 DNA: TGTGCCAGCAGTTCCCAGGGATCCGGGGAGCTGTTTTTT
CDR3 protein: CASSSQGSGELFF

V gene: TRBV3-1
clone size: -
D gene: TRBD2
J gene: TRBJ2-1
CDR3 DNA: TGTGCCAGCAGCCAAAAGTTGCGGGAGGGCCGAGTGGTATCCTACAATGAGCAGTTCTTC
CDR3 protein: CASSQKLREGRVVSYNEQFF

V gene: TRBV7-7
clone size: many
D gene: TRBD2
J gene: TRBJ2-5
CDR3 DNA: TGTGCTAGCAGCCGCTCGTTCGGACTAGGCCTCCAAGAGACCCAGTACTTC
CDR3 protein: CASSRSFGLGLQETQYF

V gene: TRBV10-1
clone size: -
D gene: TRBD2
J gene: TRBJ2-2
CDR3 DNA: TGCGCCAGCAGTGAGATGGCGGGAGGGACCGCCGGGGAGCTGTTTTTT
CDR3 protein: CASSEMAGGTAGELFF

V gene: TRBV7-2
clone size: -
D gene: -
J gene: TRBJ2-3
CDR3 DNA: TGTGCCAGCAGCTTTGGGCTAGCGTCAGATACGCAGTATTTT
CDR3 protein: CASSFGLASDTQYF

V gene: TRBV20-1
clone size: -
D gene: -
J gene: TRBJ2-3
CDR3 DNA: TGCAGTGCTAGAGATGACCAGGGAAGCCCAGATACGCAGTATTTT
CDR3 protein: CSARDDQGSPDTQYF

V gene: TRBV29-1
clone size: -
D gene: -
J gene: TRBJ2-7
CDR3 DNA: TGCAGCGTTAGTATTACCTACGAGCAGTACTTC
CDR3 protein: CSVSITYEQYF

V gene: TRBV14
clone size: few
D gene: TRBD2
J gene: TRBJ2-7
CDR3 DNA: TGTGCCAGCAGCCAAGAGGGGACTAGCGGGAGTTACGAGCAGTACTTC
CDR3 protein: CASSQEGTSGSYEQYF

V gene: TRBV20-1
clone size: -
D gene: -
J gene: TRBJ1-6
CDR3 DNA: TGCAGTGCGAGGGAAGTCGGGTATAATTCACCCCTCCACTTT
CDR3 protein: CSAREVGYNSPLHF

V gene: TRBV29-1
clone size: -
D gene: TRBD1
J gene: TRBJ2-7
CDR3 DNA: TGCAGCGTCAGGACAGGATCGAGGGACGAGCAGTACTTC
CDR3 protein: CSVRTGSRDEQYF

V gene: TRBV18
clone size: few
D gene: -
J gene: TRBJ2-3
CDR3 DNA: TGTGCCAGCTCACCTTTGGAGAGGACTAGCACAGATACGCAGTATTTT
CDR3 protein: CASSPLERTSTDTQYF

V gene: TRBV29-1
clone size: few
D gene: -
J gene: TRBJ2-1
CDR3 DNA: TGCAGCTTGTTCACCGGGACTCCTAACAATGAGCAGTTCTTC
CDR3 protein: CSLFTGTPNNEQFF

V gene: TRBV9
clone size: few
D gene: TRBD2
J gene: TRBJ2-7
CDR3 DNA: TGTGCCAGCAGCGTAGCGGGTAGCGGGAGTGGGGACGAGCAGTACTTC
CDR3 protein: CASSVAGSGSGDEQYF

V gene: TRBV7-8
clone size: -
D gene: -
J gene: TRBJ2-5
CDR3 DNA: TGTGCCAGCAGCGCAATACCAAGAGACATGGGCCTGCAAGAGACCCAGTACTTC
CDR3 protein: CASSAIPRDMGLQETQYF

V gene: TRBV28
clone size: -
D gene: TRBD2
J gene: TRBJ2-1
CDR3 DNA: TGTGCCAGCAGCTCTGTAGCGGGAGGGCCGGACAATGAGCAGTTCTTC
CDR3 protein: CASSSVAGGPDNEQFF

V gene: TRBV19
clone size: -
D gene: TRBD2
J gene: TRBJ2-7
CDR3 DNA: TGTGCCAGTAGTATACAAGCGGGGCCGAGCTACGAGCAGTACTTC
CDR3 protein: CASSIQAGPSYEQYF

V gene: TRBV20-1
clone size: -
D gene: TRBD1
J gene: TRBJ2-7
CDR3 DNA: TGCAGTGCAAAGGGGACAGTTTACGAGCAGTACTTC
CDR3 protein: CSAKGTVYEQYF

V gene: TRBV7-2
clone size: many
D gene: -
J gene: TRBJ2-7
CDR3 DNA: TGTGCCAGCAGCCCTTCCGCCTACGAGCAGTACTTC
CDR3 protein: CASSPSAYEQYF

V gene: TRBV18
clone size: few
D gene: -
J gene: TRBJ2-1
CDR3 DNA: TGTGCCAGCTCACCGGTCGGCTCTACCTACAATGAGCAGTTCTTC
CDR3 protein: CASSPVGSTYNEQFF

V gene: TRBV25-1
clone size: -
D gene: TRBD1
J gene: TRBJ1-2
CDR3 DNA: TGTGCCAGCAGTGAATTGGGCTCACAGGGGGCCTATGGCTACACCTTC
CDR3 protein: CASSELGSQGAYGYTF

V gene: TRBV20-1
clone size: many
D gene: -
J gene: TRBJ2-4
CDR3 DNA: TGCAGTGGGGCCAGGGCGGCCAAAAACATTCAGTACTTC
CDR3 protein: CSGARAAKNIQYF

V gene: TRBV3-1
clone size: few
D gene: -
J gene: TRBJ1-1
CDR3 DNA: TGTGCCAGCAGCCTTTCCCGGTCGGGGCTGACTGAAGCTTTCTTT
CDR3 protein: CASSLSRSGLTEAFF

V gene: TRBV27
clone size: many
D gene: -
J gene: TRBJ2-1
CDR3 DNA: TGTGCCAGCAGTTACACACCCACCTCCCAAGAGCAGTTCTTC
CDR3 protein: CASSYTPTSQEQFF

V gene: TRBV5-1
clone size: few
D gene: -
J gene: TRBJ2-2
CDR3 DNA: TGCGCCAGCAGGAAAACCAGAGGGGGTGAGAACACCGGGGAGCTGTTTTTT
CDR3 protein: CASRKTRGGENTGELFF

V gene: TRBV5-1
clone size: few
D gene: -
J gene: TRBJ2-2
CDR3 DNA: TGCGCCAGCAGCTTGGATAGGAACACCGGGGAGCTGTTTTTT
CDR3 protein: CASSLDRNTGELFF

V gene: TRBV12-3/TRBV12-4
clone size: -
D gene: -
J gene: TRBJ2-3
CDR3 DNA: TGTGCCAGCAGCGAACCCAGGGGCAAGAAGGACACAGATACGCAGTATTTT
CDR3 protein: CASSEPRGKKDTDTQYF

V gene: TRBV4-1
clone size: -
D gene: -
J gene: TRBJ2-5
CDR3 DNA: TGCGCCAGCAGCCAAAACTCAGATGCAGAGACCCAGTACTTC
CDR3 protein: CASSQNSDAETQYF

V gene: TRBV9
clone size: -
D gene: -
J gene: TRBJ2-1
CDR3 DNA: TGTGCCAGCAGTGTGACCGGGACACCATCCTACAATGAGCAGTTCTTC
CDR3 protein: CASSVTGTPSYNEQFF

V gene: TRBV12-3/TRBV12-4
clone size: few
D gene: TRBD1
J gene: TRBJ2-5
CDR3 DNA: TGTGCCAGCAGTTTGACTCTAGGACAGGGCCAAGAGACCCAGTACTTC
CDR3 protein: CASSLTLGQGQETQYF

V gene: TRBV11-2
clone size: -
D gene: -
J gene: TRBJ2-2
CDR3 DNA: TGTGCCAGCAGCTTAGGAGTATTTGCGGTCACCGGGGAGCTGTTTTTT
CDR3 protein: CASSLGVFAVTGELFF

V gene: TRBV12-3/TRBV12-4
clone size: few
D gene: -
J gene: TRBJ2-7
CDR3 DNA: TGTGCCAGCAGTCCCACCGCCTACGAGCAGTACTTC
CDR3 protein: CASSPTAYEQYF

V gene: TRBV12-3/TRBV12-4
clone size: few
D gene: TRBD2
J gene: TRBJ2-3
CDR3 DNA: TGTGCCAGCAGTTTCGGGACTACCGCCGGCACAGATACGCAGTATTTT
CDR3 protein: CASSFGTTAGTDTQYF